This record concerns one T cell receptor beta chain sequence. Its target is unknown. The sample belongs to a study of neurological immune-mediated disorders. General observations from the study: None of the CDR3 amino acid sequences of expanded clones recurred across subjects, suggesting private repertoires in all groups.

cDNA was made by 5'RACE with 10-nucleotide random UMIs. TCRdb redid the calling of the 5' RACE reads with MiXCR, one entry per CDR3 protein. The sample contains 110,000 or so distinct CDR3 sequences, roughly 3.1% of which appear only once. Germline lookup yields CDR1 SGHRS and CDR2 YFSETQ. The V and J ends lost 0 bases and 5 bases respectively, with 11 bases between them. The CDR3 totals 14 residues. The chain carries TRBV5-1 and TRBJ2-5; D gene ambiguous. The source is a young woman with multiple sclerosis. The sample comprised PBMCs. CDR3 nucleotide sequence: TGCGCCAGCAGCTTGGGCCAGGCGAAGGAGACCCAGTACTTC. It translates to CASSLGQAKETQYF.